Described below is a single T cell receptor (beta chain) sequence and its context. The antigen is undetermined. One junction end disagrees with the germline gene, perhaps due to a read error. These data originate in a study of tumor-infiltrating lymphocytes in primary liver carcinoma. Study summary: The patient group consisted of men and women aged 30 to 69 years.

Findings of the study overall: Top-250-clone fractions were significantly higher in tumors than in blood (p = 0.039).

CDR3 length: 14 amino acids. The germline V gene has CDR1 SGHVS and CDR2 FQNEAQ. Without any cell sorting, roughly 20-30 mg of bulk tissue yielded co-extracted RNA and DNA. From approximately 0.5 ug of total RNA, TCR beta-specific cDNA was reverse-transcribed using a constant-region primer. Library construction for TCR beta comprised three nested multiplex PCR rounds performed with slightly modified ARM-PCR. Each of the first two PCR rounds ran roughly 9 cycles with TRBV1-TRBV30 forward and C-beta reverse primers. TCRdb reanalysed the multiplex PCR reads using MiXCR and keeps one entry per CDR3 protein. This table holds 47,000 or so distinct CDR3 sequences, about 70% found once.

Sequencing input: liver tumor tissue from sampling region 3. Subset reported: tumor region T3, left-lateral pole. The chain has TRBV7-8 and TRBJ2-4; 9 bases are shared with TRBD1. The TCR sequence derives from a man aged 35-49 years with primary liver carcinoma and hepatitis B virus infection. CDR3 nucleotide sequence: TGTGCCAGCATCTTAGCGGCAGGACAGGGGATCCTTTTCTTC. This codes for CASILAAGQGILFF.